This TCR beta chain stems from a study of shared clonotypes between healthy human individuals. Study-level information: There were three CD4 naive, three CD4 memory, two CD8 naive and one CD8 memory plates per donor.

This clone was observed at least ten times. Its target is unknown. This sample also contains other DNA sequences that code for the same CDR3. Naive CD4+ cells were CD45RA-selected; the remaining cells were memory. Sequencing was performed with immunoSEQ multiplex PCR; in TCRdb, only in-frame clones are kept and a portion is missing. The table shows about 990,000 clones, with around 82% occurring only once. Study-wide results and limits: With few donors, the genetic and exposure-history diversity represented was limited.

The TCR was taken from a man between 18 and 29 years old in good health. Some clones in this sample may be carry-over from other donors' samples. The sample comprised memory CD4+ T cells from PBMCs. Noted subset: CD45RA-negative fraction.

The CDR3 region has the DNA TGTGCCAGCAGCTTGGGGGGAGCTAATGAAAAACTGTTTTTT. Encoded protein: CASSLGGANEKLFF. V and J are TRBV7-9 and TRBJ1-4; a possible D gene is TRBD1 (5 bases). The CDR3 consists of 14 residues. Germline CDR1 is SEHNR and CDR2 is FQNEAQ (reference sequence). Trimming removed 3 bases from V and 3 bases from J, with 8 bases in between.